This T cell receptor beta chain came from a study of OX40 agonist ivuxolimab in advanced cancers. As for the study in general: Ivuxolimab, which is an agonistic anti-OX40 (CD134) antibody, was administered to the patients.

CDR1 is LNHDA and CDR2 is SQIVND in the germline V gene (reference sequence). Between the trimmed V and J ends, which lost 7 bases and 6 bases, there was a span of 21 bases. CDR3 size: 15 residues. Here immunoSEQ multiplex PCR was the method, and the copy in TCRdb shows in-frame clones only, minus some. Of approximately 49,000 clones listed, around 80% are singletons. As to this clone: Its specificity is not known.

Points from the study as a whole: The study observed clonal expansion of CD4+ and CD8+ blood T cells by week 6 at 0.1 to 3.0 mg/kg. There were also nonresponders showing low normalized T-cell clonal expansion.

Specimen: CD4+ or CD8+ T cells sorted from blood, collected in a trial of the OX40 agonist ivuxolimab. The chain combines TRBV19 with TRBJ1-1; D possibly corresponds to TRBD1 (6 bases). This TCR was sampled from an adult with an advanced solid tumor such as melanoma, head and neck, liver or kidney cancer. The CDR3 loop reads CASNAPADGGAEAFF. As DNA, the CDR3 is TGTGCCAGTAACGCTCCGGCGGACGGGGGCGCTGAAGCTTTCTTT.